This section outlines one TCR beta chain sequence together with its context. The sample belongs to a study of shared clonotypes between healthy human individuals. Germline V lookup: CDR1 SGHTA, CDR2 FQGTGA. V dropped 8 bases and J dropped 1 base, with 28 bases sitting between them. The CDR3 contains 19 residues. This table comes from immunoSEQ multiplex PCR, and its TCRdb copy is limited to in-frame clones, with some not included. This table has under 850,000 clones, nearly 95% appearing once. Naivety among CD8 cells was defined by CD45RO negativity and positive CCR7 selection, thereby excluding terminally differentiated effector memory CD45RA+ cells.

Input material: naive CD8+ T cells sorted from blood. The rearrangement joins TRBV7-3 to TRBJ2-3; no reliable D call. The receptor comes from a man younger than 45 in good health. The CDR3 sequence is CASGIPRIARIVRTDTQYF. The CDR3 coding sequence is TGTGCCAGCGGCATTCCCCGTATCGCTAGAATCGTGCGCACAGATACGCAGTATTTT.